This T cell receptor (beta chain) originates from a study of shared clonotypes between healthy human individuals. Overall study findings and caveats: Sequencing depth was a factor that was expected to affect clonotype sharing among donors.

CDR3 length: 15 amino acids. Germline CDR1 reads KGHSH; CDR2 reads LQKENI. Trimming pared 3 bases from V and 7 bases from J, leaving 16 bases between. Donors included only healthy HIV-negative adults lacking recent acute infections or vaccinations. This clone was recorded once. What it binds is unknown. Assay: immunoSEQ multiplex PCR; the TCRdb copy retains only in-frame clones and omits some. This table holds fewer than 600,000 clones, roughly three quarters found once. Sequencing used PBMCs. The sequence came from a woman aged 40 to 55 in good health. Some clones in this sample may be carry-over from other donors' samples. V is TRBV18 and J is TRBJ2-1, with D possibly being TRBD1 (5 bases). CDR3 DNA: TGTGCCAGCTCACCTCTGAATGGGGCATGGAATGAGCAGTTCTTC. The encoded protein is CASSPLNGAWNEQFF. The full variable domain, with the rest looked up from reference TRBV18 and TRBJ2-1, is NAGVMQNPRHLVRRRGQEARLRCSPMKGHSHVYWYRQLPEEGLKFMVYLQKENIIDESGMPKERFSAEFPKEGPSILRIQQVVRGDSAAYFCASSPLNGAWNEQFFGPGTRLTVL.